This T cell receptor (beta chain) was sequenced during a study of technical replicates of blood from a few donors (dated by TCRdb to about 2017). The germline V gene (reference sequence) gives CDR1 as MNHNY and CDR2 as SVGAGI. Here V drops 0 bases and J drops 2 bases, and the junction holds 3 bases not matched to any gene. From cysteine to phenylalanine, the CDR3 is 15 amino acids long. Only the CDR3 DNA stays, 45 bases, in frame from base 1. With respect to this clone: Its target antigen remains unknown. Per-nucleotide qualities are absent, and no much larger clonotype sits a single base away.

Library prep was done by the immunoSEQ multiplex PCR assay. TCRdb's version of the immuneACCESS table is confined to in-frame rearrangements and falls short of the full clone set. An unresolved V gene accounts for under half of the shortfall where checked; the remainder is of unknown origin. Within this sample are more than 90,000 clones, with 90% to 96% of them counted one time only. The top ten clones comprise approximately 0.37% of the sample. The sequenced sample consisted of T cells isolated from PBMCs. The chain employs TRBV6-6 and TRBJ2-7; 8 bases in between match TRBD1. This receptor was taken from a human donor in good health. Here the CDR3 is given as CASSYSGQVPYEQYF. The sequenced DNA is TGTGCCAGCAGTTACTCGGGACAGGTCCCCTACGAGCAGTACTTC.